One and the same sample provided the 9 T cell receptor beta chains below, sequenced in a study of shared clonotypes between healthy human individuals. Produced via immunoSEQ multiplex PCR; TCRdb's table is partial and in-frame only. This table has about 1 million clones, about 70% appearing once. Sequenced material: memory CD4+ T cells sorted from blood. Subset given: CD45RA-negative fraction. Every receptor here comes from a man between 18 and 35 years old in good health.

This clone was seen at least ten times. The chain links TRBV10-1 to TRBJ2-3, with D uncertain. Trimming left V 2 bases short and J 5 bases short, with 8 bases between. Germline loops: CDR1 WNHNN, CDR2 SYGVQD (reference sequence). This CDR3 region has 13 residues. The CDR3 DNA reads TGCGCCAGCAGTGAGCGCCGGGTAGATACGCAGTATTTT. Translation: CASSERRVDTQYF.

J is TRBJ1-5 and V is TRBV19, with D possibly TRBD1 on 6 matching bases. This CDR3 contains 14 residues. Germline loops: CDR1 LNHDA, CDR2 SQIVND (reference sequence). V was trimmed by 7 bases and J by 1 base, leaving 11 bases between them. The CDR3 bases are TGTGCCAGTACCCCTGGACAGAGCAATCAGCCCCAGCATTTT. As protein: CASTPGQSNQPQHF.

The CDR3 is CASSSGTSGDTQYF. In DNA, the CDR3 is TGCGCCAGCAGCTCCGGGACTAGCGGAGATACGCAGTATTTT. The rearrangement uses TRBV5-1 and TRBJ2-3; 11 nucleotides align to TRBD2. Per germline, CDR1 SGHRS and CDR2 YFSETQ. V shed 3 bases and J 5 bases; nucleotides not matched to a gene: 2. The CDR3 spans 14 residues.

Details on this clone: The identical CDR3 is also encoded by other nucleotide sequences in the sample. V gene TRBV28 combines with J gene TRBJ2-7; 8 bases align to TRBD1. This CDR3 is built from 14 residues. V lost 5 bases, J lost 3 bases, and 6 bases stayed unmatched. Germline CDR1 reads MDHEN; CDR2 reads SYDVKM. This CDR3 reads CASSPVDRDYEQYF. CDR3 nucleotide sequence: TGTGCCAGCAGTCCCGTGGACAGGGACTACGAGCAGTACTTC.

V and J are TRBV2 and TRBJ2-7; D is possibly TRBD1 (5 bases). In germline, CDR1 is SNHLY, CDR2 FYNNEI. V dropped 7 bases and J dropped 3 bases, with 10 bases sitting between them. The CDR3 is 12 residues long. CDR3 bases: TGTGCCAGCACCAGGGCCAACTACGAGCAGTACTTC. Protein: CASTRANYEQYF.

The chain links TRBV6-1 to TRBJ1-2; D unresolved. Germline V gene data show CDR1 as MNHNS and CDR2 as SASEGT. The CDR3 consists of 15 residues. V was cut by 4 bases and J by 5 bases, with 17 bases left in between. The CDR3 coding sequence is TGTGCCAGCAGTGCTAGTTCGGCTAACTTATATGGCTACACCTTC. Protein sequence: CASSASSANLYGYTF.

This clone was observed a handful of times. The V call is TRBV5-1, the J call TRBJ1-4; 8 bases are shared with TRBD1. CDR3 length: 15 amino acids. V dropped 3 bases and J dropped 2; count of bases not matched to a gene: 3. Germline V lookup: CDR1 SGHRS, CDR2 YFSETQ. CDR3 region: CASSSTGGTNEKLFF. In DNA form, the CDR3 reads TGCGCCAGCAGCTCCACAGGGGGGACTAATGAAAAACTGTTTTTT.

With respect to this clone: The sample holds other DNA sequences that translate to the same CDR3. The rearrangement links TRBV30 to TRBJ1-5; D remains unclear. The CDR3 covers 14 residues. V gave up 0 bases and J gave up 4 bases, with 10 bases separating them. Germline CDR1 GTSNPN, CDR2 SVGIG (reference sequence). The CDR3 region is CAWSVSGSNQPQHF. The DNA of the CDR3 is TGTGCCTGGAGTGTGTCCGGGTCTAATCAGCCCCAGCATTTT.

This clone was counted many times. The chain links TRBV19 to TRBJ2-3; D is unresolved. There are 14 residues in the CDR3. V shed 5 bases and J shed 0 bases, with 9 bases lying between them. The V gene's germline CDR1 is LNHDA and CDR2 SQIVND (reference sequence). The CDR3: CASSSLSSTDTQYF. Written as DNA, the CDR3 is TGTGCCAGTAGTTCCCTAAGTAGCACAGATACGCAGTATTTT.